The entry that follows covers one TCR beta chain sequence. The data were obtained in a study of T cell changes during pregnancy in multiple sclerosis. Profiled with immunoSEQ multiplex PCR; TCRdb holds only in-frame clones, not every one. The sample includes approximately 60,000 clones, 92% of them seen just once. Per the germline V gene, CDR1 is SGHDT and CDR2 is YYEEEE. CDR3 length: 16 amino acids. V lost 0 bases to trimming and J lost 2 bases; unmatched junction nucleotides: 6. This receptor was obtained from a female donor with multiple sclerosis, enrolled in a pregnancy study. The sequencing used CD4+ T cells from peripheral blood mononuclear cells, collected in the second trimester of pregnancy. This chain joins TRBV5-6 and TRBJ2-3, with 7 positions matching TRBD2. The CDR3 bases are TGTGCCAGCAGCTTGGTGGGAGCGGGGAACACAGATACGCAGTATTTT. Residues: CASSLVGAGNTDTQYF.